The 26 T cell receptor beta chains below all came from one sample that was sequenced in a study of blood T cell repertoires in COVID-19. Only in-frame clones appear in the TCRdb table, and some are missing; sequencing was by immunoSEQ multiplex PCR. The table shows some 110,000 clones, with over 55% occurring only once. The sequenced sample consisted of peripheral blood. These receptors came from a human donor with acute or convalescent COVID-19. The donor label of this sample is uncertain.

This chain uses TRBV18 with TRBJ1-2; no definite D call. Trimming took 4 bases from V and 2 from J, leaving 11 bases between them. There are 14 residues in the CDR3. Germline CDR1 reads KGHSH; CDR2 reads LQKENI. As DNA, the CDR3 is TGTGCCAGCTCACTAACCGGGGAGAACTATGGCTACACCTTC. Protein sequence: CASSLTGENYGYTF.

The chain combines TRBV28 with TRBJ1-2, with D perhaps TRBD1 (5 bases). Trimming pared 8 bases from V and 8 bases from J, leaving 21 bases between. The CDR3 has 14 residues. From germline, CDR1 is MDHEN and CDR2 SYDVKM. The CDR3 DNA is TGTGCCAGCGGGCAGGGAGGTGGGCTATGGGGCTACACCTTC. As protein: CASGQGGGLWGYTF.

J is TRBJ2-3 and V is TRBV4-1, with 8 bases aligning to TRBD2. Trimming took 8 bases from V and 0 from J; bases not matched to a gene: 13. Germline V gives CDR1 MGHRA, CDR2 YSYEKL. This CDR3 comprises 17 residues. The chain's CDR3 is CASQGAGGRKSTDTQYF. CDR3 sequence (DNA): TGCGCCAGCCAAGGGGCGGGGGGCAGAAAGAGCACAGATACGCAGTATTTT.

This rearrangement joins TRBV6-5 to TRBJ1-2; D may be TRBD1 (6 bases). The germline V and J ends were trimmed by 6 bases and 4 bases, with 15 bases remaining between them. The CDR3 spans 14 residues. CDR1 and CDR2 (germline): MNHEY, SVGAGI. CDR3: CASSPRGLGYGYTF. The CDR3 DNA reads as TGTGCCAGCAGCCCAAGGGGGTTAGGCTATGGCTACACCTTC.

This clone appeared a few times. The V and J genes are TRBV10-3 and TRBJ1-4; 10 nucleotides agree with TRBD1. Germline V lookup: CDR1 ENHRY, CDR2 SYGVKD. This CDR3 is built from 18 residues. The trim removed 2 bases at V and 4 bases at J, leaving 10 bases unmatched. The CDR3: CAISEPSRDRGGNEKLFF. The CDR3 coding sequence is TGTGCCATCAGTGAGCCGTCCCGGGACAGGGGTGGTAATGAAAAACTGTTTTTT.

This clone turned up a few times. The genes are TRBV4-1 and TRBJ2-1; possible D gene TRBD2, 6 bases. Per germline, CDR1 MGHRA and CDR2 YSYEKL. The CDR3 spans 14 residues. The V gene lost 4 bases and the J gene lost 9 bases, with 16 bases spanning the gap. The CDR3 region is CASSPYKDGGEQFF. CDR3 sequence (DNA): TGCGCCAGCAGCCCCTACAAGGACGGGGGTGAGCAGTTCTTC.

The chain uses TRBV19 and TRBJ1-5, with TRBD1 matching over 9 bases. V dropped 5 bases and J dropped 6; count of bases not matched to a gene: 11. In germline, CDR1 is LNHDA, CDR2 SQIVND (reference sequence). CDR3 length: 16 residues. The CDR3: CASSSVSGQGSQPQHF. The CDR3 region has the DNA TGTGCCAGTAGTTCCGTCTCGGGACAGGGAAGTCAGCCCCAGCATTTT.

J is TRBJ1-2 and V is TRBV28, with D perhaps TRBD1 (6 bases). Germline V CDR1 and CDR2: MDHEN, SYDVKM. Trimming took 7 bases from V and 2 from J, leaving 11 bases between them. CDR3 length: 13 amino acids. For the CDR3, the DNA is TGTGCCAGCAAATGGGGGGGCAACTATGGCTACACCTTC. Encoded protein: CASKWGGNYGYTF.

The J gene is TRBJ1-1, the V gene TRBV27; no definite D call. The germline gives CDR1 MNHEY, CDR2 SMNVEV (reference sequence). The CDR3 has 13 residues. V was clipped by 2 bases and J by 5 bases, with 9 bases between them. CDR3 DNA sequence: TGTGCCAGCAGTTTAGGCCAGTTGACTGAAGCTTTCTTT. Protein product: CASSLGQLTEAFF.

The V and J genes are TRBV5-1 and TRBJ2-3; 12 bases are a match to TRBD1. CDR1 is SGHRS and CDR2 is YFSETQ in the germline V gene. The CDR3 sequence is 16 residues long. V trimming: 0 bases; J trimming: 6 bases; junction bases outside the gene matches: 5. The CDR3 DNA is TGCGCCAGCAGCTTGGAGGGACAGGGGGCAACGGATACGCAGTATTTT. This codes for CASSLEGQGATDTQYF. The whole variable domain, remainder taken from reference TRBV5-1 and TRBJ2-3, is KAGVTQTPRYLIKTRGQQVTLSCSPISGHRSVSWYQQTPGQGLQFLFEYFSETQRNKGNFPGRFSGRQFSNSRSEMNVSTLELGDSALYLCASSLEGQGATDTQYFGPGTRLTVL.

This clone was counted between two and nine times. The chain employs TRBV24-1 and TRBJ1-5; maybe TRBD1 (6 bases). The germline V gene has CDR1 KGHDR and CDR2 SFDVKD. The V end lost 0 bases, the J end lost 0 bases, and 8 bases lay between the germline ends. This CDR3 has 16 residues. CDR3 bases: TGTGCCACCAGTGATTTGGGGGGCTCTAGCAATCAGCCCCAGCATTTT. Translating gives CATSDLGGSSNQPQHF.

This clone was counted between two and nine times. The chain has TRBV29-1 and TRBJ2-3, with D maybe TRBD1 (6 bases). CDR3 length equals 10 residues. Germline V gene data show CDR1 as SQVTM and CDR2 as ANQGSEA. V lost 6 bases and J 7 bases, leaving 8 bases between the germline ends. This CDR3 reads CSVGQNTQYF. As DNA, the CDR3 is TGCAGCGTAGGACAGAATACGCAGTATTTT.

This rearrangement joins TRBV4-1 to TRBJ2-2; D call uncertain. The length of the CDR3 is 18 residues. Trimming removed 4 bases from V and 2 bases from J, with 20 bases in between. The germline V gene encodes CDR1 MGHRA and CDR2 YSYEKL. CDR3: CASSPSPYSRINTGELFF. In DNA form, the CDR3 reads TGCGCCAGCAGCCCAAGCCCTTATTCGCGGATCAACACCGGGGAGCTGTTTTTT.

The chain employs TRBV27 and TRBJ2-2; a weak D match, TRBD1 (5 bases). CDR1 and CDR2 (germline): MNHEY, SMNVEV (reference sequence). The CDR3 runs to 15 residues. V gave up 5 bases and J gave up 2 bases, with 12 bases separating them. CDR3: CASSLTTVNTGELFF. CDR3 DNA sequence: TGTGCCAGCAGTCTCACGACAGTAAACACCGGGGAGCTGTTTTTT.

This clone was seen more than once but under ten times. The rearrangement joins TRBV29-1 to TRBJ1-2; D might be TRBD1 (6 bases). The CDR3 contains 15 residues. Between the trimmed V and J ends, which lost 4 bases and 2 bases, there was a span of 17 bases. The V gene's germline CDR1 is SQVTM and CDR2 ANQGSEA. CDR3 protein: CSVGRTDSLNYGYTF. The DNA for the CDR3 is TGCAGCGTTGGCCGGACGGACAGCTTAAACTATGGCTACACCTTC.

The gene calls are TRBV6-5 and TRBJ1-3; 7 bases agree with TRBD1. The CDR3 length is 15 residues. The V gene's germline CDR1 is MNHEY and CDR2 SVGAGI. J gave up 8 bases and V 5 bases, and 12 bases lay outside the gene matches. CDR3 nucleotides: TGTGCCAGCAGTCAAACATGGGACAGTTCGGACACCATATATTTT. Protein: CASSQTWDSSDTIYF.

The J gene is TRBJ2-3, the V gene TRBV5-6; the D gene is possibly TRBD2 (7 bases). Per germline, CDR1 SGHDT and CDR2 YYEEEE. This CDR3 region has 15 residues. The V end was cut by 4 bases, the J end by 5 bases, with 17 bases between. CDR3 in amino acids: CASSGARGQLDTQYF. Written as DNA, the CDR3 is TGTGCCAGCAGCGGAGCGCGGGGGCAGTTAGATACGCAGTATTTT.

The rearrangement joins TRBV28 to TRBJ2-1, with D maybe TRBD2 (5 bases). V shed 6 bases and J shed 0 bases, with 9 bases lying between them. Germline assignment: CDR1 MDHEN and CDR2 SYDVKM. The CDR3 runs 14 residues. This CDR3 reads CASRGDYSYNEQFF. DNA of the CDR3: TGTGCCAGCAGGGGCGACTACTCCTACAATGAGCAGTTCTTC.

The rearrangement uses TRBV5-6 and TRBJ1-3, with 7 bases identical to TRBD1. This CDR3 has 15 amino acids. V shed 0 bases and J 5 bases; nucleotides not matched to a gene: 5. In germline, CDR1 is SGHDT, CDR2 YYEEEE. CDR3 sequence (DNA): TGTGCCAGCAGCTTGGGAGGGGGCCCCAGAAACACCATATATTTT. Its protein is CASSLGGGPRNTIYF.

CDR3 coding DNA: TGCGCCAGCAGCCAAGGGGGACAGGGTGGTGAAAAACTGTTTTTT. This sequence encodes CASSQGGQGGEKLFF. J is TRBJ1-4 and V is TRBV4-1; the match to TRBD1 covers 9 bases. The CDR3 has 15 amino acids. The V and J ends lost 1 base and 7 bases, in that order; junction bases with no gene match: 4. Germline-derived CDR1 and CDR2 are MGHRA and YSYEKL.

This chain joins TRBV5-1 and TRBJ1-2; D perhaps matches TRBD1 (5 bases). The germline CDR1 and CDR2 sequences are SGHRS and YFSETQ. V was clipped by 1 base and J by 3 bases, with 13 bases between them. This CDR3 comprises 15 residues. The CDR3 DNA follows: TGCGCCAGCAGCTTGTGGCCGGGGGATGACTATGGCTACACCTTC. Protein product: CASSLWPGDDYGYTF.

V gene TRBV4-2 combines with J gene TRBJ1-4, with D possibly being TRBD1 (6 bases). The CDR3 is 15 amino acids. The germline V gene encodes CDR1 LGHNA and CDR2 YNFKEQ. V lost 5 bases and J lost 0, with 10 bases in between. The CDR3 coding sequence is TGTGCCAGCAGCGCCGGACAGTCAACTAATGAAAAACTGTTTTTT. Residues: CASSAGQSTNEKLFF.

The CDR3 nucleotides read TGTGCCAGCAGCCGCAGCGTCGGGGGAGGGGAGCTGTTTTTT. It is translated as CASSRSVGGGELFF. V and J are TRBV11-2 and TRBJ2-2; possibly TRBD2 for D (6 bases). This CDR3 is built from 14 residues. Germline CDR1 and CDR2: SGHAT and FQNNGV. The germline V and J ends were trimmed by 5 bases and 8 bases, with 15 bases remaining between them.

The rearrangement links TRBV5-8 to TRBJ2-3; 11 bases map to TRBD1. The V gene end was trimmed by 10 bases and the J gene end by 5 bases; junction bases not matched to a gene: 12. Germline loops: CDR1 SGHTS, CDR2 YDEGEE. There are 15 residues in the CDR3. CDR3 loop: CAFSPGQGGGDTQYF. Written as DNA, the CDR3 is TGTGCCTTCAGCCCGGGACAGGGGGGTGGAGATACGCAGTATTTT.

J is TRBJ2-7 and V is TRBV10-3, with 15 bases identical to TRBD2. The CDR3 is made up of 17 amino acids. Germline V lookup: CDR1 ENHRY, CDR2 SYGVKD. After removal of 2 bases from V and 5 bases from J, the junction contained 7 bases not matched to a gene. CDR3 in DNA: TGTGCCATCAGTGAGGGACTAGCGGGGGGGCGTAGGGACGAGCAGTACGTC. Protein sequence: CAISEGLAGGRRDEQYV.

This sequence joins TRBV9 and TRBJ2-1, with 14 bases lining up with TRBD2. This CDR3 has 15 amino acids. From germline, CDR1 is SGDLS and CDR2 YYNGEE. With V trimmed by 4 bases and J by 6 bases, 3 bases remained unmatched. The CDR3 coding sequence is TGTGCCAGCAGCCCGACTAGCGGGGGGGGCAATGAGCAGTTCTTC. Translating gives CASSPTSGGGNEQFF.